The text below deals with one T cell receptor (beta chain). Its antigen is not identified. The CDR3 consists of 15 residues. The germline V and J ends were trimmed by 0 bases and 6 bases, with 12 bases remaining between them. Germline CDR1 reads MNHEY; CDR2 reads SVGAGI. When less than 13 days of culture had elapsed, CD4+ T cells were isolated. Sometime from March through December 2020, the person acquired a SARS-CoV-2 infection that PCR confirmed. Each participant was given two doses of one vaccine (BNT162b2 or mRNA-1273). Assay used: immunoSEQ multiplex PCR; TCRdb lists only in-frame clones, some missing. The sample has some 50,000 clones; nearly 75% are singletons. This sample was taken from a study of vaccination effects on CD4 cells after COVID-19. Overall study context: Three convalescent patients underwent early and late post-vaccination sampling. After the second dose, samples were taken at median day 72.

Study-level results: Few convalescent patients were included, and no early post-infection timepoints were sampled.

The sequence came from a human donor who had a prior SARS-CoV-2 infection. The material sequenced was CD4+ T cells from PBMCs cultured without peptide, taken after COVID-19 vaccination. The chain joins TRBV6-5 to TRBJ2-1; D is ambiguous. CDR3 amino acids: CASSYSVGSTNEQFF. For the CDR3, the DNA is TGTGCCAGCAGTTACTCCGTGGGATCTACCAATGAGCAGTTCTTC.